This T cell receptor beta chain was profiled in a study of spatial heterogeneity in lung cancer. CDR1 SGHRS and CDR2 YFSETQ come from the germline V gene. V dropped 3 bases and J dropped 4 bases, with 14 bases sitting between them. The CDR3 runs 16 residues. TCRdb ran MiXCR on the 5' RACE reads and lists one entry per CDR3 protein. The sample carries about 50,000 distinct CDR3 sequences, around 7.6% recorded once. As for time point: sample taken at primary tumor resection. From tumor, nontumor lung or frozen PBMC, whole RNA was taken unsorted for sequencing. The clonotype was recovered from a female donor with early-stage non-small cell lung cancer. The starting material was PBMCs, obtained at surgery. V usage is TRBV5-1 and J usage is TRBJ2-6, with D hard to call. DNA for the CDR3: TGCGCCAGCAGCTCGGACGGCCCAGCGGGGGCCAACGTCCTGACTTTC. The encoded protein is CASSSDGPAGANVLTF.